Listed below are T cell receptor beta chains from one sample, sequenced in a study of T cell responses to AZD1222 COVID-19 vaccine. The data were produced by immunoSEQ multiplex PCR, yet TCRdb's version contains in-frame clones alone and is incomplete. The sample yields approximately 83,000 clones, around 90% seen once. The sample in question was peripheral blood, obtained on day 0 of MenACWY control vaccination. The source is an adult in good health. Both conserved end residues are part of each CDR3. A D gene is named only where the DNA matches it firmly. Clone sizes are given selectively: once, few, many, or a class where the clone is expanded.

cdr3_nt	cdr3_aa	clone_size	v_call	j_call	d_call	cdr3_length
TGTGCCAGCAGCCGTGAGACAGGGCACACCGGGGAGCTGTTTTTT	CASSRETGHTGELFF	once	TRBV14	TRBJ2-2	TRBD1	15
TGTGCCTGGAGTGTAGGGACAGGGGTTTTCAATGAGCAGTTCTTC	CAWSVGTGVFNEQFF	.	TRBV30	TRBJ2-1	TRBD1	15
TGTGCCAGCAGCCCTGTCATAGGGAGGGAAAAACTGTTTTTT	CASSPVIGREKLFF	few	TRBV3-1/TRBV3-2	TRBJ1-4	.	14
TGTGCCAGTAGTATTGGGGCGACGGGGTCATGGGGTCAGCCCCAGCATTTT	CASSIGATGSWGQPQHF	.	TRBV19	TRBJ1-5	.	17
TGTGCCAGCCTCCGGGGCGGGACAGATACGCAGTATTTT	CASLRGGTDTQYF	.	TRBV7-3	TRBJ2-3	.	13
TGTGCCAGCAGCTCTCGGACAGGTAACAATGAGCAGTTCTTC	CASSSRTGNNEQFF	.	TRBV11-3	TRBJ2-1	TRBD1	14
TGTGCCAGCAGCAAAGTAAGCGGGGGCCTCTACGAGCAGTACTTC	CASSKVSGGLYEQYF	.	TRBV21-1	TRBJ2-7	.	15
TGCGCCAGCAGTGAGTTTCGACAAGAGCAGTACTTC	CASSEFRQEQYF	.	TRBV10-2	TRBJ2-7	.	12
TGTGCCACCAAATTTGGCAGAAACACTGAAGCTTTCTTT	CATKFGRNTEAFF	many	TRBV12-3/TRBV12-4	TRBJ1-1	.	13
TGTGCCAGCCGGACTAGTCTGAGGCAAGCCGGGGAGCTGTTTTTT	CASRTSLRQAGELFF	.	TRBV2	TRBJ2-2	TRBD2	15
TGTGCCCTGGTTATTGATAGCAATCAGCCCCAGCATTTT	CALVIDSNQPQHF	.	TRBV30	TRBJ1-5	.	13
TGCAGCGTTGAGGGGGACCTCAGGGACCCTGTTAAGGAAGCTTTCTTT	CSVEGDLRDPVKEAFF	once	TRBV29-1	TRBJ1-1	.	16
TGTGCCAGCAGCGACCTGACAGGGAGGCATGGCTACACCTTC	CASSDLTGRHGYTF	.	TRBV6-5	TRBJ1-2	TRBD1	14
TGTGCCAGCAGCCCGACCATCGGAAGCACAGATACGCAGTATTTT	CASSPTIGSTDTQYF	.	TRBV27	TRBJ2-3	.	15
TGTGCCAGCAGCTTGACTAGCCGGGGGGAGCTGTTTTTT	CASSLTSRGELFF	.	TRBV9	TRBJ2-2	TRBD2	13
TGTGCCAGCAGTGAGGACGCCCCACAGCATTTT	CASSEDAPQHF	once	TRBV6-1	TRBJ1-5	.	11
TGTGCCACCAGCAGAGAGAACAGCAACGAGCAGTACTTC	CATSRENSNEQYF	once	TRBV15	TRBJ2-7	.	13
TGTGCCAGTAGTATCGATACGGGTTTCACCTACGAGCAGTACTTC	CASSIDTGFTYEQYF	.	TRBV19	TRBJ2-7	.	15
TGTGCCAGCTCGCCGGGGACTGGGAATGAGCAGTTCTTC	CASSPGTGNEQFF	.	TRBV18	TRBJ2-1	.	13
TGTGCCAGCATCCTCTCTCCCCTGAACACTGAAGCTTTCTTT	CASILSPLNTEAFF	.	TRBV6-6	TRBJ1-1	.	14
TGTGCCAGCTCACCAGGGCGGGAGTCGGCGGGAGGTGGAGAGACCCAGTACTTC	CASSPGRESAGGGETQYF	.	TRBV18	TRBJ2-5	TRBD2	18
TGTGCCAGCAGTGAGCGACAGGGATCGGACACCGGGGAGCTGTTTTTT	CASSERQGSDTGELFF	.	TRBV6-2/TRBV6-3	TRBJ2-2	TRBD1	16
TGTGCCAGCAGCCCGACAGGGGGGGATCAGCCCCAGCATTTT	CASSPTGGDQPQHF	.	TRBV28	TRBJ1-5	TRBD1	14
TGTGCCAGTATGAACGGAAGAGCTTCTCGCTACACCTTC	CASMNGRASRYTF	.	TRBV19	TRBJ1-2	.	13
TGTGCCAGCAGCTTAGGGTTGGGAGGCCGGTTTAGGGACAATGAGCAGTTCTTC	CASSLGLGGRFRDNEQFF	.	TRBV7-9	TRBJ2-1	.	18
TGTGCCAGCAGAGAGACAGGGGGAGCTGAAGCTTTCTTT	CASRETGGAEAFF	.	TRBV27	TRBJ1-1	TRBD1	13
TGTGCCAGCAGCCCGCGGGATGCTCAAGAGACCCAGTACTTC	CASSPRDAQETQYF	few	TRBV7-9	TRBJ2-5	.	14
TGCGCCAGCAGTGCGAACCTACAGGGAGAAGCTTTCTTT	CASSANLQGEAFF	.	TRBV10-2	TRBJ1-1	.	13
TGTGCCAGCAGTTTGGGGTGGGCCTACAATGAGCAGTTCTTC	CASSLGWAYNEQFF	.	TRBV28	TRBJ2-1	.	14
TGTGCCAGCAGCACTTGGGGGTCAGGAGGAGGATACGGGGAGCAGTACTTC	CASSTWGSGGGYGEQYF	once	TRBV7-2	TRBJ2-7	.	17
TGCGCCAGCAGCCAAGTCCCGCTGGGGGCGGCTTCCTATGGCTACACCTTC	CASSQVPLGAASYGYTF	.	TRBV4-3	TRBJ1-2	.	17
TGTGCCAGCAGCCTTCGTTCTACCGGGACAGGGGGCACAGATACGCAGTATTTT	CASSLRSTGTGGTDTQYF	.	TRBV21-1	TRBJ2-3	.	18
TGTGCCAGCAGTCCATTAGGGGTTAGCAATCAGCCCCAGCATTTT	CASSPLGVSNQPQHF	once	TRBV27	TRBJ1-5	.	15
TGTGCCAGTAGTCCCACCCCGACAGGGACGGTTGAAGCTTTCTTT	CASSPTPTGTVEAFF	.	TRBV19	TRBJ1-1	TRBD1	15
TGTGCCAGCAGCTTGGGCCCGTCGAACACCGGGGAGCTGTTTTTT	CASSLGPSNTGELFF	.	TRBV11-2	TRBJ2-2	.	15
TGTGCCAGCAGCTTTACAGGGAACACCGGGGAGCTGTTTTTT	CASSFTGNTGELFF	few	TRBV9	TRBJ2-2	.	14
TGTGCCAGCAGCTTGCTTGGGTTTGAGCAGTTCTTC	CASSLLGFEQFF	.	TRBV7-2	TRBJ2-1	.	12
TGTGCCAGCATCCGGACAGGGGGGACTGAAGCTTTCTTT	CASIRTGGTEAFF	.	TRBV6-6	TRBJ1-1	TRBD1	13
TGTGCAAGTCGCTTTCGAGTCGTACCCCTCCACTTT	CASRFRVVPLHF	.	TRBV12-2	TRBJ1-6	.	12
TGTGCCAGCAGCTGGGGTGGGGTAGGGAATTCACCCCTCCACTTT	CASSWGGVGNSPLHF	few	TRBV7-2	TRBJ1-6	.	15
TGTGCCAGCAGTTACGATGGGACTAGCAATCTCCATGAGCAGTTCTTC	CASSYDGTSNLHEQFF	.	TRBV6-5	TRBJ2-1	TRBD2	16
TGTGCCAGCTCACCATATAAAGGAGGGGCCGGTGGAAGCAATCAGCCCCAGCATTTT	CASSPYKGGAGGSNQPQHF	.	TRBV18	TRBJ1-5	.	19
TGTGCCAGCAGCTCCCTACGATGGGAAAACACCATATATTTT	CASSSLRWENTIYF	.	TRBV11-2	TRBJ1-3	.	14
TGTGCCAGCAGCCAAGAGGGCGTCTACGAGCAGTACTTC	CASSQEGVYEQYF	.	TRBV3-1/TRBV3-2	TRBJ2-7	.	13
TGTGCCAGCAGCTTAGATACAGGAGGCCGGTACGAGCAGTACTTC	CASSLDTGGRYEQYF	.	TRBV11-3	TRBJ2-7	.	15
TGTGCCTGGAGTGTGGGGACAGGGGACACTGAAGCTTTCTTT	CAWSVGTGDTEAFF	.	TRBV30	TRBJ1-1	TRBD1	14
TGTGCCAGCAGCCCTTCGCGGGGACAAGAGCAGTACTTC	CASSPSRGQEQYF	.	TRBV11-3	TRBJ2-7	.	13
TGTGCCAGCGGTATGGCGGGAGGTGCCTACAATGAGCAGTTCTTC	CASGMAGGAYNEQFF	.	TRBV6-4	TRBJ2-1	TRBD2	15
TGTGCCAGCAGCCCCGACGGGGATGGCTACACCTTC	CASSPDGDGYTF	.	TRBV7-2	TRBJ1-2	.	12